A single sample is the source of the 32 T cell receptor beta chains below, sequenced in a study of cytomegalovirus exposure and HLA in healthy donors. The study ran its PCR with 60 Vbeta and 13 Jbeta primers. Data came from immunoSEQ multiplex PCR; TCRdb stores just in-frame clones and leaves some out. This table has 150,000 to 200,000 clones, approximately 84% appearing once. Specimen: PBMCs. The receptor source for this set is a man aged 50 or older in good health and CMV-seropositive.

V and J are TRBV5-4 and TRBJ2-3, with D possibly TRBD2 on 6 matching bases. V gave up 3 bases and J gave up 2 bases, with 28 bases separating them. The CDR3 contains 20 residues. Per germline, CDR1 SGHNT and CDR2 YYREEE (reference sequence). Here the CDR3 reads CASSWSPAGRDAGATDTQYF. The CDR3 DNA reads TGTGCCAGCAGCTGGTCCCCAGCGGGCCGTGACGCTGGGGCCACAGATACGCAGTATTTT.

The chain employs TRBV6-1 and TRBJ1-1, with D possibly matching TRBD1 (5 bases). This CDR3 is 14 amino acids long. V was shortened by 2 bases and J by 5 bases, with 12 bases between the two germline ends. Germline assignment: CDR1 MNHNS and CDR2 SASEGT. The CDR3 loop reads CASSEMRQQTEAFF. Written as DNA, the CDR3 is TGTGCCAGCAGTGAAATGAGACAGCAGACTGAAGCTTTCTTT.

This chain joins TRBV19 and TRBJ1-1, with unresolved D. In germline, CDR1 is LNHDA, CDR2 SQIVND (reference sequence). The CDR3 has 15 amino acids. Trimming pared 2 bases from V and 0 bases from J, leaving 10 bases between. CDR3 protein: CASSINGRVNTEAFF. CDR3 coding DNA: TGTGCCAGTAGTATAAATGGTCGGGTGAACACTGAAGCTTTCTTT.

The rearrangement links TRBV19 to TRBJ2-5; D may be TRBD2 (6 bases). The CDR3 totals 12 residues. Germline CDR1 and CDR2: LNHDA and SQIVND (reference sequence). The germline V and J ends were trimmed by 6 bases and 5 bases, with 10 bases remaining between them. CDR3 bases: TGTGCCAGTAGCGGGGGTTCGGAGACCCAGTACTTC. Translating gives CASSGGSETQYF.

This chain joins TRBV7-6 and TRBJ2-3; 7 nucleotides line up with TRBD2. This CDR3 is built from 14 residues. V lost 7 bases and J lost 0; bases outside the gene matches: 4. Germline assignment: CDR1 SGHVS and CDR2 FNYEAQ. DNA of the CDR3: TGTGCCAGCACCCTGGGGGGGAGCACAGATACGCAGTATTTT. This encodes CASTLGGSTDTQYF.

V and J are TRBV4-3 and TRBJ1-2; 7 bases are shared with TRBD1. The germline CDR1 and CDR2 sequences are LGHNA and YSLEER. V gave up 4 bases and J gave up 1 base; unmatched junction bases: 18. The CDR3 contains 19 residues. The CDR3 protein is CASSPTSSGVTGHNYGYTF. CDR3 bases: TGCGCCAGCAGCCCCACCTCAAGCGGTGTGACAGGGCATAACTATGGCTACACCTTC.

The chain links TRBV4-2 to TRBJ1-5; tentatively, D is TRBD1 (6 bases). Trimming left V 6 bases short and J 5 bases short, with 17 bases between. CDR1 is LGHNA, CDR2 YNFKEQ, per germline. The CDR3 consists of 15 residues. The CDR3 sequence is CASRDPTGHDQPQHF. The CDR3 region has the DNA TGTGCCAGCAGAGACCCCACGGGACACGATCAGCCCCAGCATTTT.

The V call is TRBV30, the J call TRBJ1-1; TRBD1 matches 7 bases. The CDR3 loop spans 15 amino acids. The V gene end was trimmed by 0 bases and the J gene end by 4 bases; junction bases not matched to a gene: 8. Germline CDR1 GTSNPN, CDR2 SVGIG (reference sequence). The CDR3: CAWSVMEGAGTEAFF. The CDR3 bases are TGTGCCTGGAGTGTAATGGAGGGGGCTGGCACTGAAGCTTTCTTT.

The chain uses TRBV27 and TRBJ1-1, with D perhaps matching TRBD1 (5 bases). CDR1 MNHEY and CDR2 SMNVEV come from the germline V gene (reference sequence). The CDR3 spans 15 residues. V was cut by 0 bases and J by 4 bases, with 12 bases left in between. CDR3 sequence: CASSLSGREGTEAFF. CDR3 coding DNA: TGTGCCAGCAGTTTATCGGGACGGGAGGGCACTGAAGCTTTCTTT.

The V call is TRBV2, the J call TRBJ1-5, with D perhaps matching TRBD1 (6 bases). The CDR3 covers 15 residues. Trimming took 7 bases from V and 0 from J, leaving 13 bases between them. In germline, CDR1 is SNHLY, CDR2 FYNNEI. This chain's CDR3 is CASTEQGYSNQPQHF. CDR3 coding DNA: TGTGCCAGCACAGAACAGGGATATAGCAATCAGCCCCAGCATTTT.

This chain connects TRBV7-2 to TRBJ2-3; D is perhaps TRBD1 (6 bases). The germline V and J ends were trimmed by 5 bases and 5 bases, with 20 bases remaining between them. The CDR3 has 16 residues. The V gene's germline CDR1 is SGHTA and CDR2 FQGNSA. In nucleotides, the CDR3 is TGTGCCAGCAGCCCAGAGGGCAGGGGCCTGGGAGATACGCAGTATTTT. This codes for CASSPEGRGLGDTQYF.

The chain combines TRBV10-1 with TRBJ1-1, with D uncertain. From germline, CDR1 is WNHNN and CDR2 SYGVQD (reference sequence). There are 13 residues in the CDR3. Between the trimmed V and J ends, which lost 3 bases and 1 base, there was a span of 6 bases. The CDR3 DNA reads as TGCGCCAGCAGTGATAGGAGGAACACTGAAGCTTTCTTT. Translated: CASSDRRNTEAFF.

The chain has TRBV27 and TRBJ2-7, with a tentative D call TRBD1 (6 bases). Trimming took off 0 bases at V and 4 bases at J, with 16 bases between the two ends. The V gene's germline CDR1 is MNHEY and CDR2 SMNVEV (reference sequence). The CDR3 is made up of 16 amino acids. Here the CDR3 DNA reads TGTGCCAGCAGTTTATCCCGACAGGTACTCTATTACGAGCAGTACTTC. Translation gives CASSLSRQVLYYEQYF.

As to this clone: The sample contains more than one DNA sequence encoding this CDR3. The chain carries TRBV5-1 and TRBJ1-1, with D tentatively TRBD1 (6 bases). Trimming removed 0 bases at V and 5 bases at J, with 8 bases between. The germline V gene has CDR1 SGHRS and CDR2 YFSETQ. The CDR3 is 13 amino acids. CDR3 amino acids: CASSLVGATEAFF. The CDR3 DNA sequence: TGCGCCAGCAGCTTGGTGGGGGCGACTGAAGCTTTCTTT.

V and J are TRBV28 and TRBJ1-1; 10 nucleotides align to TRBD1. J lost 4 bases, V lost 2 bases, and 1 base had no gene match. CDR1 and CDR2 (germline): MDHEN, SYDVKM. The CDR3 loop spans 14 amino acids. The CDR3 DNA is TGTGCCAGCAGTTTAGGGGACAGGGGCACTGAAGCTTTCTTT. Protein product: CASSLGDRGTEAFF.

This sequence joins TRBV7-8 and TRBJ2-3, with 7 positions matching TRBD2. The J segment lost 0 bases and the V segment lost 2 bases, leaving 5 bases of the junction unmatched. Germline-derived CDR1 and CDR2 are SGHVS and FQNEAQ. The CDR3 runs 16 residues. CDR3 sequence reads: CASSLMGGSSTDTQYF. The CDR3 DNA reads as TGTGCCAGCAGCTTAATGGGAGGGTCTAGCACAGATACGCAGTATTTT.

The chain joins TRBV6-1 to TRBJ2-7, with D possibly TRBD2 on 6 matching bases. Germline-derived CDR1 and CDR2 are MNHNS and SASEGT. CDR3 length: 14 amino acids. V shed 1 base and J shed 2 bases, with 9 bases lying between them. CDR3 sequence (DNA): TGTGCCAGCAGTGAAGGCCCGGGGGCCTACGAGCAGTACTTC. It translates to CASSEGPGAYEQYF.

The V and J genes are TRBV18 and TRBJ1-5; the D is unclear. Trimming cost V 0 bases and J 6 bases, with 12 bases left between them. The germline CDR1 and CDR2 sequences are KGHSH and LQKENI. CDR3 size: 15 residues. The CDR3 DNA follows: TGTGCCAGCTCACCACCGGGTGGGAGGGCTCAGCCCCAGCATTTT. Encoded protein: CASSPPGGRAQPQHF.

The chain couples TRBV6-5 to TRBJ1-1; no clear D. The CDR3 length is 12 residues. Per the germline V gene, CDR1 is MNHEY and CDR2 is SVGAGI. Trimming left V 4 bases short and J 5 bases short, with 8 bases between. The CDR3 sequence: CASSSGLTEAFF. The CDR3 nucleotides are TGTGCCAGCAGTTCAGGCCTTACTGAAGCTTTCTTT.

The chain employs TRBV11-3 and TRBJ2-7; possibly TRBD1 for D (6 bases). V was shortened by 0 bases and J by 6 bases, with 9 bases between the two germline ends. Germline CDR1 is SGHNT and CDR2 is YENEEA. The CDR3 covers 13 residues. CDR3 DNA: TGTGCCAGCAGCTTAGAACAGGGTGCCGAGCAGTACTTC. Its translation: CASSLEQGAEQYF.

V usage is TRBV25-1 and J usage is TRBJ2-1, with D possibly being TRBD1 (5 bases). CDR1 and CDR2 (germline): MGHDK, SYGVNS. The CDR3 is 14 residues long. The V end lost 2 bases, the J end lost 0 bases, and 5 bases lay between the germline ends. This chain's CDR3 is CASSEGASYNEQFF. The CDR3 region has the DNA TGTGCCAGCAGTGAAGGGGCCTCCTACAATGAGCAGTTCTTC.

The sample holds a few counts of this clone. The J gene is TRBJ1-2, the V gene TRBV7-8; 7 bases match TRBD1. The CDR3 is 14 amino acids. CDR1 is SGHVS, CDR2 FQNEAQ, per germline. With V trimmed by 1 base and J by 5 bases, 4 bases remained unmatched. The CDR3, as DNA: TGTGCCAGCAGCTTAGAAACAGGGGAATATGGCTACACCTTC. This encodes CASSLETGEYGYTF.

The chain employs TRBV2 and TRBJ2-3; 11 bases line up with TRBD1. The V and J ends lost 8 bases and 6 bases, in that order; junction bases with no gene match: 7. The CDR3 is made up of 14 amino acids. CDR1 SNHLY and CDR2 FYNNEI come from the germline V gene. CDR3 sequence: CASGRDRGSDTQYF. The CDR3 bases are TGTGCCAGCGGCCGGGACAGGGGGTCGGATACGCAGTATTTT.

The chain combines TRBV5-1 with TRBJ2-5, with a weak D call TRBD1 (6 bases). Trimming took 0 bases from V and 4 from J, leaving 13 bases between them. From germline, CDR1 is SGHRS and CDR2 YFSETQ. The CDR3 runs to 15 residues. This CDR3 reads CASSLEGQSPETQYF. CDR3 DNA sequence: TGCGCCAGCAGCTTGGAAGGACAGTCACCAGAGACCCAGTACTTC.

This chain connects TRBV7-9 to TRBJ2-5, with D unclear. Trimming took 5 bases from V and 2 from J, leaving 18 bases between them. The germline CDR1 and CDR2 sequences are SEHNR and FQNEAQ (reference sequence). The CDR3 has 16 residues. CDR3 sequence reads: CASSQYYQVSQETQYF. CDR3 DNA: TGTGCCAGCAGCCAATACTATCAAGTAAGTCAAGAGACCCAGTACTTC.

This clone was seen just once. The genes are TRBV9 and TRBJ2-4, with 11 bases lining up with TRBD1. V shed 2 bases and J 9 bases; nucleotides not matched to a gene: 10. The CDR3 runs 16 residues. Germline CDR1 SGDLS, CDR2 YYNGEE. The DNA of the CDR3 is TGTGCCAGCAGCGTCTCTTGGGGACAGGGGGTTGGCATTCAGTACTTC. Its translation is CASSVSWGQGVGIQYF. The variable domain in full, with the rest retrieved from reference TRBV9 and TRBJ2-4, is DSGVTQTPKHLITATGQRVTLRCSPRSGDLSVYWYQQSLDQGLQFLIQYYNGEERAKGNILERFSAQQFPDLHSELNLSSLELGDSALYFCASSVSWGQGVGIQYFGAGTRLSVL.

This rearrangement joins TRBV28 to TRBJ2-7, with TRBD2 matching over 7 bases. V lost 8 bases, J lost 4 bases, and 11 bases stayed unmatched. The CDR3 is made up of 14 amino acids. Per germline, CDR1 MDHEN and CDR2 SYDVKM. The CDR3 is CASGPGTTRYEQYF. CDR3 nucleotides: TGTGCCAGCGGCCCCGGGACTACCAGGTACGAGCAGTACTTC.

The V gene is TRBV2, the J gene TRBJ2-5; D perhaps matches TRBD1 (5 bases). CDR3 length: 15 amino acids. The V end was cut by 7 bases, the J end by 1 base, with 16 bases between. Germline V gene sequence: CDR1 SNHLY, CDR2 FYNNEI. The CDR3 here is CASKKKGAIQETQYF. The CDR3 DNA reads as TGTGCCAGCAAAAAAAAAGGGGCTATCCAAGAGACCCAGTACTTC.

J is TRBJ2-2 and V is TRBV7-9; D perhaps matches TRBD2 (5 bases). Looked up from germline, CDR1 is SEHNR and CDR2 is FQNEAQ (reference sequence). The V end lost 0 bases, the J end lost 0 bases, and 5 bases lay between the germline ends. The CDR3 runs to 15 residues. The CDR3: CASSLAGANTGELFF. The CDR3 nucleotides read TGTGCCAGCAGCTTAGCCGGGGCGAACACCGGGGAGCTGTTTTTT.

The gene calls are TRBV2 and TRBJ1-2; 9 bases are a match to TRBD1. The V gene end was trimmed by 7 bases and the J gene end by 8 bases; junction bases not matched to a gene: 17. The CDR3 consists of 16 residues. CDR1 SNHLY and CDR2 FYNNEI come from the germline V gene. CDR3 in amino acids: CASTRGTGSYSRGYTF. The CDR3 DNA sequence: TGTGCCAGCACGCGCGGGACAGGGTCTTACTCCCGCGGCTACACCTTC.

V gene TRBV6-6 combines with J gene TRBJ2-5; D might be TRBD2 (5 bases). V was clipped by 5 bases and J by 3 bases, with 16 bases between them. This CDR3 comprises 15 residues. CDR1 and CDR2 (germline): MNHNY, SVGAGI (reference sequence). The CDR3 bases are TGTGCCAGCAGTCATTGGACTCCTCCAAAAGAGACCCAGTACTTC. This codes for CASSHWTPPKETQYF.

The chain joins TRBV30 to TRBJ2-5, with 9 bases fitting TRBD2. CDR1 and CDR2 (germline): GTSNPN, SVGIG (reference sequence). Unmatched junction bases numbered 12, after V lost 5 bases and J lost 5 bases. The CDR3 runs 15 residues. The CDR3 region is CAWEIAGARGETQYF. Here the CDR3 DNA reads TGTGCCTGGGAAATAGCGGGAGCGAGGGGGGAGACCCAGTACTTC.